This T cell receptor beta chain was found in a study of T cell responses to AZD1222 COVID-19 vaccine. The study, taken as a whole, reports: Spike-specific TCR breadth and depth were elevated following two AZD1222 doses.

This clone was seen a single time. Antigen unknown. The CDR3 is made up of 14 amino acids. Germline V CDR1 and CDR2: MDHEN, SYDVKM. Between the trimmed V and J ends, which lost 2 bases and 7 bases, there was a span of 9 bases. Libraries were prepared by immunoSEQ multiplex PCR; TCRdb keeps only in-frame clonotypes and omits some of them. The data contain about 85,000 clones, 88% of them singletons. This receptor was taken from an adult in good health. The gene calls are TRBV28 and TRBJ1-6, with D uncertain. The specimen comprised peripheral blood, sampled on day 0 of AZD1222 vaccination. CDR3 sequence (DNA): TGTGCCAGCAGTTTAGCCCTTACGAATTCACCCCTCCACTTT. Protein sequence: CASSLALTNSPLHF.